The 14 T cell receptor beta chains given below trace back to one sample, sequenced in a study of cytomegalovirus exposure and HLA in healthy donors. The study ran its PCR with 60 Vbeta and 13 Jbeta primers. Assay: immunoSEQ multiplex PCR; the TCRdb copy retains only in-frame clones and omits some. This repertoire shows roughly 100,000 clones, roughly 75% found once; its top ten account for just over 0.75%. Sample: PBMCs. The receptor source for this set is a woman aged 60 to 75 in good health and CMV-seronegative.

Only one count was recorded for this clone. V is TRBV5-8 and J is TRBJ2-1; D gene ambiguous. The CDR3 sequence is 10 residues long. The V end was cut by 2 bases, the J end by 12 bases, with 6 bases between. Germline V gives CDR1 SGHTS, CDR2 YDEGEE. Written as DNA, the CDR3 is TGTGCCAGCAGCTTACGGGTGCAGTTCTTC. Translated: CASSLRVQFF.

This clone was found once. This chain connects TRBV5-8 to TRBJ2-3; D is possibly TRBD2 (5 bases). Germline CDR1 is SGHTS and CDR2 is YDEGEE. V was pared by 2 bases and J by 3 bases, with 13 bases between. The length of the CDR3 is 15 residues. The CDR3 reads CASSFFEGSTDTQYF. CDR3 bases: TGTGCCAGCAGCTTCTTTGAGGGATCAACAGATACGCAGTATTTT.

The chain employs TRBV5-6 and TRBJ2-7; 7 bases are a match to TRBD1. With 4 bases clipped from V and 3 bases from J, the junction kept 4 bases outside the gene matches. Germline V CDR1 and CDR2: SGHDT, YYEEEE. This CDR3 is built from 13 residues. For the CDR3, the DNA is TGTGCCAGCAGCGGGGGACAGTACTACGAGCAGTACTTC. It translates to CASSGGQYYEQYF.

The chain combines TRBV20-1 with TRBJ2-1; D uncertain. CDR3 length equals 11 residues. V lost 2 bases and J 8 bases, leaving 7 bases between the germline ends. The germline gives CDR1 DFQATT, CDR2 SNEGSKA (reference sequence). CDR3 sequence (DNA): TGCAGTGCTAGAAGCCCCCATGAGCAGTTCTTC. It specifies CSARSPHEQFF.

This clone was seen more than once but under ten times. The chain couples TRBV5-1 to TRBJ1-1; possibly TRBD1 for D (6 bases). The CDR3 runs to 17 residues. The V end was cut by 0 bases, the J end by 0 bases, with 15 bases between. Germline-derived CDR1 and CDR2 are SGHRS and YFSETQ. CDR3 amino acids: CASSLAMRGHMNTEAFF. The CDR3 nucleotides read TGCGCCAGCAGCTTGGCGATGAGGGGACACATGAACACTGAAGCTTTCTTT.

This clone has a handful of counts. CDR3 DNA: TGTGCCACCAGCAGAGAGCAGGGTAGGGACATTCAGTACTTC. This sequence encodes CATSREQGRDIQYF. V usage is TRBV15 and J usage is TRBJ2-4; possibly TRBD1 for D (5 bases). Germline-derived CDR1 and CDR2 are LNHNV and YYDKDF (reference sequence). This CDR3 comprises 14 residues. The ends were cut back, 0 bases at V and 8 bases at J, with 11 bases in the middle.

This chain joins TRBV23-1 and TRBJ2-7; 8 positions agree with TRBD1. TRBV23-1 is known as an ORF, though its function is uncertain. After removal of 1 base from V and 0 bases from J, the junction contained 5 bases not matched to a gene. The CDR3 is 16 residues long. CDR3 sequence: CASSQWGTGLSYEQYF. For the CDR3, the DNA is TGCGCCAGCAGTCAATGGGGGACAGGCCTCTCCTACGAGCAGTACTTC.

This clone was observed a handful of times. The chain carries TRBV28 and TRBJ2-1; D not certain. CDR1 MDHEN and CDR2 SYDVKM come from the germline V gene. V was cut by 6 bases and J by 3 bases, with 12 bases left in between. CDR3 size: 14 residues. The CDR3 DNA reads as TGTGCCAGCAGCCCCGCGGCTATCTACAATGAGCAGTTCTTC. This translates into CASSPAAIYNEQFF.

The chain employs TRBV5-6 and TRBJ1-1; TRBD1 matches at 7 bases. This CDR3 has 17 amino acids. Per germline, CDR1 SGHDT and CDR2 YYEEEE. Trimming took 2 bases from V and 1 from J; bases not matched to a gene: 11. CDR3 residues: CASSLSLVWTGNTEAFF. The CDR3 coding sequence is TGTGCCAGCAGCTTATCTCTAGTATGGACAGGGAACACTGAAGCTTTCTTT.

The genes are TRBV7-9 and TRBJ2-1; D unresolved. The germline V and J ends were trimmed by 1 base and 3 bases, with 4 bases remaining between them. The CDR3 has 13 residues. Germline values: CDR1 SEHNR, CDR2 FQNEAQ (reference sequence). CDR3 loop: CASSLGYYNEQFF. The CDR3 bases are TGTGCCAGCAGCTTAGGCTACTACAATGAGCAGTTCTTC. The full variable domain, in which reference TRBV7-9 and TRBJ2-1 provide the parts outside the CDR3, is DTGVSQNPRHKITKRGQNVTFRCDPISEHNRLYWYRQTLGQGPEFLTYFQNEAQLEKSRLLSDRFSAERPKGSFSTLEIQRTEQGDSAMYLCASSLGYYNEQFFGPGTRLTVL.

This rearrangement joins TRBV14 to TRBJ1-1; 8 positions match TRBD1. CDR3 length equals 13 residues. Germline V gene data show CDR1 as SGHDN and CDR2 as FVKESK. The V gene end was trimmed by 5 bases and the J gene end by 4 bases; junction bases not matched to a gene: 3. Here the CDR3 reads CASSTDRATEAFF. CDR3 coding DNA: TGTGCCAGCAGCACGGACAGGGCCACTGAAGCTTTCTTT.

Regarding this clone: Other DNA sequences within the sample encode an identical CDR3. In nucleotides, the CDR3 is TGTGCCAGCAGGACAGGGATCTACAATGAGCAGTTCTTC. It encodes CASRTGIYNEQFF. The chain links TRBV28 to TRBJ2-1; 7 nucleotides agree with TRBD1. The CDR3 sequence is 13 residues long. CDR1 is MDHEN and CDR2 is SYDVKM in the germline V gene. The J segment lost 3 bases and the V segment lost 6 bases, leaving 2 bases of the junction unmatched.

The chain couples TRBV7-2 to TRBJ1-1; D gene ambiguous. The V gene lost 2 bases and the J gene lost 5 bases, with 12 bases spanning the gap. The CDR3 totals 14 residues. Germline assignment: CDR1 SGHTA and CDR2 FQGNSA. The CDR3 sequence: CASSLLAGRTEAFF. In DNA, the CDR3 is TGTGCCAGCAGCTTACTGGCAGGCCGAACTGAAGCTTTCTTT.

The rearrangement joins TRBV7-2 to TRBJ1-2, with D perhaps matching TRBD1 (5 bases). The V end was cut by 5 bases, the J end by 1 base, with 14 bases between. This CDR3 is built from 15 residues. The germline V gene has CDR1 SGHTA and CDR2 FQGNSA. The DNA for the CDR3 is TGTGCCAGCAGCACCGGGACTGGGAATAACTATGGCTACACCTTC. Its translation is CASSTGTGNNYGYTF.